This entry concerns a single T cell receptor (beta chain). The antigen is undetermined. This entry comes from a study of T cell repertoires in cytomegalovirus infection. Study as a whole: Public signatures in TCR beta pointed to CMV infection and matching HLA type.

TCRdb fed the reads into MiXCR, producing one record per CDR3 protein. The sample yields approximately 150,000 distinct CDR3 sequences, approximately 17% seen once. Study observations and caveats: Accumulated public TCR beta family frequency recognized individuals carrying CMV together with the relevant HLA. There were HLA-C-restricted CMV-specific TCR beta clonotypes dominating the ex vivo response.

This receptor was obtained from a human donor in good health (CMV status not recorded). Some clones in this sample may be carry-over from other donors' samples. Input material: CD8+ T cells from PBMCs.

For the CDR3, the DNA is TGTGCCAGCAGCTTAGACCCTGCAGAGCAGTTCTTC. It is translated as CASSLDPAEQFF. The chain has TRBV7-8 and TRBJ2-1; D is unclear. CDR3 length equals 12 residues. CDR1 is SGHVS and CDR2 is FQNEAQ in the germline V gene. V was clipped by 1 base and J by 10 bases, with 8 bases between them.